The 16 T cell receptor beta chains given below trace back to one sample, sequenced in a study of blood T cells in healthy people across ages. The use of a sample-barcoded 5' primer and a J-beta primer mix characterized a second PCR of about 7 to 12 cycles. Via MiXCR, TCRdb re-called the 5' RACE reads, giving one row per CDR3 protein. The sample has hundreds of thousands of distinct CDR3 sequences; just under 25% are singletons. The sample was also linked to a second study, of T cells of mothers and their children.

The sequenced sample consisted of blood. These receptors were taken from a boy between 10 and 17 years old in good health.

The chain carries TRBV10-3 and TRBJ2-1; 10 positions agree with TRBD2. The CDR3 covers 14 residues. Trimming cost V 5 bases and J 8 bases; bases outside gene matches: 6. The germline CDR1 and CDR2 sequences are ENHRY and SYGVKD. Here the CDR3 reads CAISKREGRDEQFF. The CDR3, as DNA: TGTGCCATCAGTAAGCGGGAGGGCCGGGATGAGCAGTTCTTC.

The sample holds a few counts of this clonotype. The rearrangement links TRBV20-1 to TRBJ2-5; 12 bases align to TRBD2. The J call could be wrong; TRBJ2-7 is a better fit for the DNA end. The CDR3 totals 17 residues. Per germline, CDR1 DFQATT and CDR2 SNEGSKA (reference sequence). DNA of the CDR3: TGCAGTGCTAGAGATGCCTCAGGACTAGCGGGGAGTTACGAGCAGTACTTC. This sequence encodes CSARDASGLAGSYEQYF.

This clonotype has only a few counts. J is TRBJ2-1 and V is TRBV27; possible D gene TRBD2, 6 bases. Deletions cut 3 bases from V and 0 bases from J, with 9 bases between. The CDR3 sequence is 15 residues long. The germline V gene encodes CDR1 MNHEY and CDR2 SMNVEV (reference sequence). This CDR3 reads CASSFAGSSYNEQFF. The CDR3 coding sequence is TGTGCCAGCAGTTTTGCGGGGAGCTCCTACAATGAGCAGTTCTTC.

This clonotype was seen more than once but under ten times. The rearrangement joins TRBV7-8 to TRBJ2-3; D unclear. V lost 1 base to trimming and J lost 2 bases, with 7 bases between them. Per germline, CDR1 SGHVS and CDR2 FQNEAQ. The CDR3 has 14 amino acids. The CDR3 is CASSLDTFTDTQYF. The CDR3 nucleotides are TGTGCCAGCAGCTTAGACACCTTCACAGATACGCAGTATTTT.

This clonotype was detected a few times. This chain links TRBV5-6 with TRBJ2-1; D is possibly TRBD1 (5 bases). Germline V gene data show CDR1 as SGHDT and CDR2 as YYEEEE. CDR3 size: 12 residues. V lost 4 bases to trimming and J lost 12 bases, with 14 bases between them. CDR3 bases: TGTGCCAGCAGCGGGGCCGCTTCTGTGCAGTTCTTC. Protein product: CASSGAASVQFF.

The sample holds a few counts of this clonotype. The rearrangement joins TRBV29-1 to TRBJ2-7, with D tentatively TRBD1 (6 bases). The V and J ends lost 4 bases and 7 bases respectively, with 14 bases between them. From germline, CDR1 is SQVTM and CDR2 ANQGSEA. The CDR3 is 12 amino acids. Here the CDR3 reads CSVGVQGGEQYF. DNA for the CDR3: TGCAGCGTTGGAGTACAGGGCGGAGAGCAGTACTTC.

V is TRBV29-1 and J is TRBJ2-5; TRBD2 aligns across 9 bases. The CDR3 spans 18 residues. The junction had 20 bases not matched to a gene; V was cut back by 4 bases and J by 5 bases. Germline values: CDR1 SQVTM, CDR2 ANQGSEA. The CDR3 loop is CSVVGPGGSGGFRETQYF. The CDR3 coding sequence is TGCAGCGTTGTGGGTCCTGGTGGGAGCGGGGGGTTTCGGGAGACCCAGTACTTC.

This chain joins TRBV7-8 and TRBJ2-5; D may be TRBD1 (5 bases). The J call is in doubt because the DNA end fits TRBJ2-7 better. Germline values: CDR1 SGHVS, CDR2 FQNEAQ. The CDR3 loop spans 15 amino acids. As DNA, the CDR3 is TGTGCCAGCAGCCCCTTCGAAGGCAGGGCCTACGAGCAGTACTTC. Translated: CASSPFEGRAYEQYF.

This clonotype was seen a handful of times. The CDR3 DNA is TGCAGTGCCAACGACCCCAAGGCTGGGGCCAACGTCCTGACTTTC. Amino acid sequence: CSANDPKAGANVLTF. This sequence joins TRBV20-1 and TRBJ2-6; no definite D call. Per germline, CDR1 DFQATT and CDR2 SNEGSKA (reference sequence). The CDR3 runs to 15 residues. Trimming took off 6 bases at V and 2 bases at J, with 14 bases between the two ends.

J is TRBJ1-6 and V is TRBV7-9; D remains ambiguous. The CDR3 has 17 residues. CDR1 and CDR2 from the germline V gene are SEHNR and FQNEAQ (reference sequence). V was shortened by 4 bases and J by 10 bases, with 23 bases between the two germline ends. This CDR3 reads CASSSNPNPSSSSPLHF. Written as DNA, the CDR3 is TGTGCCAGCAGCTCCAACCCGAACCCATCGTCTAGCTCACCCCTCCACTTT.

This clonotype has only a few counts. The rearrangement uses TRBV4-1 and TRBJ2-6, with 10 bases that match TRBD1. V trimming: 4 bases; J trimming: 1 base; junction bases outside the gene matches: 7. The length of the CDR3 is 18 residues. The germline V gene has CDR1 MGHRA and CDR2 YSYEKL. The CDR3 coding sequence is TGCGCCAGCAGCCTTACCAGGACAGGGGGGTCTGGGGCCAACGTCCTGACTTTC. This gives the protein CASSLTRTGGSGANVLTF.

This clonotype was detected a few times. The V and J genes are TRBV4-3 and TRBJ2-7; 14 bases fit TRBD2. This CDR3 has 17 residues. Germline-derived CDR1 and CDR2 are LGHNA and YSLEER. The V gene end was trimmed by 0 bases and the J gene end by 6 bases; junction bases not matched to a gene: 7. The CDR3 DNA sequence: TGCGCCAGCAGCCAAGAGACTAGCGGGGGGGATTTGGGCGAGCAGTACTTC. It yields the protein CASSQETSGGDLGEQYF.

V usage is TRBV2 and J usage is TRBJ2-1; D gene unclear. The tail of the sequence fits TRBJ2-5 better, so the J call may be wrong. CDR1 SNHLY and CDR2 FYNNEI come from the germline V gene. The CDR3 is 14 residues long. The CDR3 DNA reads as TGTGCCAGCAAAGTAACCGACCGCCAAGAGACCCAGTACTTC. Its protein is CASKVTDRQETQYF.

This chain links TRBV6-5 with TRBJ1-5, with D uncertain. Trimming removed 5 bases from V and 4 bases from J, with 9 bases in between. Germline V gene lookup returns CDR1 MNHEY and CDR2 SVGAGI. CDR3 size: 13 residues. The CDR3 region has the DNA TGTGCCAGCAGTCCCGCGATAAATCAGCCCCAGCATTTT. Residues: CASSPAINQPQHF.

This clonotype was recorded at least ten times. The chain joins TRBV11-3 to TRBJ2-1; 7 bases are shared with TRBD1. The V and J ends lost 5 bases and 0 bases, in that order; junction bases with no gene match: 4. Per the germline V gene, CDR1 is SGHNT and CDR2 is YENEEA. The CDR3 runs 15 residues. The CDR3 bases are TGTGCCAGCAGCCGACAGGGCATCTCCTACAATGAGCAGTTCTTC. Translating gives CASSRQGISYNEQFF.

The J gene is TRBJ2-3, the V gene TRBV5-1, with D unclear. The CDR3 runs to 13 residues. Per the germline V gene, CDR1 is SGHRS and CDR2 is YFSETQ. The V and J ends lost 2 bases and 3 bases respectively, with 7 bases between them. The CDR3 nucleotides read TGCGCCAGCAGCTTAGGGTGGACAGATACGCAGTATTTT. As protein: CASSLGWTDTQYF.